The T cell receptor (beta chain) under discussion was sequenced for a study of blood T cells in healthy people across ages. Points from the study as a whole: Possibly confounding the expanded clonotype changes was the fact that donor CMV status was unknown.

V dropped 1 base and J dropped 1 base, with 10 bases sitting between them. The CDR3 runs to 15 residues. Germline V CDR1 and CDR2: SGHRS, YFSETQ. The sample holds a few counts of this clonotype. The antigen is undetermined. A sample-barcoded 5' primer and a J-beta primer mix were used in a second PCR of roughly 7 to 11 cycles. The template-switch adaptor, which had 12 random nucleotides, put a tag on each cDNA molecule. No fewer than 2.5 million CDR3-containing paired-end reads came from each sample. MiXCR was run by TCRdb on the 5' RACE reads, yielding one entry per CDR3 protein. This sample has about 1.6 million distinct CDR3 sequences, with roughly 30% found just once.

This TCR was recovered from a young woman in good health. The chain has TRBV5-1 and TRBJ2-3, with D possibly being TRBD2 (6 bases). The sample taken for sequencing was blood. CDR3 residues: CASSLRGTRTDTQYF. Written as DNA, the CDR3 is TGCGCCAGCAGCTTGCGGGGGACCCGCACAGATACGCAGTATTTT. Full variable domain (missing parts from reference TRBV5-1 and TRBJ2-3): KAGVTQTPRYLIKTRGQQVTLSCSPISGHRSVSWYQQTPGQGLQFLFEYFSETQRNKGNFPGRFSGRQFSNSRSEMNVSTLELGDSALYLCASSLRGTRTDTQYFGPGTRLTVL.